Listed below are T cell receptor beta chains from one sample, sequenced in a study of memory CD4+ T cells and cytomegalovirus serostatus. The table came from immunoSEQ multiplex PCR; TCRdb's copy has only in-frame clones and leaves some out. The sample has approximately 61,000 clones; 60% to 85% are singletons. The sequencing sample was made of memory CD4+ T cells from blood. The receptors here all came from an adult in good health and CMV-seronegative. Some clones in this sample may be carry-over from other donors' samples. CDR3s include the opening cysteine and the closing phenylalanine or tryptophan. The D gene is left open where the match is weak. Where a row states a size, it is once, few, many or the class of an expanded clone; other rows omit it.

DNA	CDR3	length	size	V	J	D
TGTGCCAGCAGCACTAGCTGGAGGGCGAACACCGGGGAGCTGTTTTTT	CASSTSWRANTGELFF	16	.	TRBV28	TRBJ2-2	.
TGCGCCAGCAGCCAAGATAGGCAGGGACTTGGCTACACCTTC	CASSQDRQGLGYTF	14	.	TRBV4-3	TRBJ1-2	.
TGTGCCAGCAGCCAAGATACACAGGGTCAGACTGAAGCTTTCTTT	CASSQDTQGQTEAFF	15	.	TRBV4-2	TRBJ1-1	.
TGTGCCAGCAGTTATATTGCGGGGGGAGGCTATGGCTACACCTTC	CASSYIAGGGYGYTF	15	.	TRBV6-5	TRBJ1-2	.
TGTGCCAGCAGTCCCTGGCGGGAATTGAATGAGCAGTTCTTC	CASSPWRELNEQFF	14	once	TRBV2	TRBJ2-1	.
TGCGCCAGCAGCCAAGATCGGGCGGGGGTGGGCACAGATACGCAGTATTTT	CASSQDRAGVGTDTQYF	17	.	TRBV4-1	TRBJ2-3	TRBD2
TGTGCCAGCAGTACGGGGGCAACTGAAGCTTTCTTT	CASSTGATEAFF	12	few	TRBV6-6	TRBJ1-1	.
TGTGCCAGCAGTTACTCGCCAGGGAAGGGGTATGGCTACACCTTC	CASSYSPGKGYGYTF	15	.	TRBV6-5	TRBJ1-2	.
TGTGCAAGTCGCTCCCGAGGCGATGAGCAGTTCTTC	CASRSRGDEQFF	12	.	TRBV12-2	TRBJ2-1	.
TGCGCCAGCAGCCTGGGACTGGAGGGAGCTTTCTTT	CASSLGLEGAFF	12	.	TRBV5-1	TRBJ1-1	.
TGTGCCAGCAGTGATCCGGGGGAAACTAATGAAAAACTGTTTTTT	CASSDPGETNEKLFF	15	.	TRBV6-1	TRBJ1-4	.
TGTGCCAGCCGCCGGGAATATGGCTACACCTTC	CASRREYGYTF	11	.	TRBV10-3	TRBJ1-2	.
TGCGCCAGCAGCTTGGGACAAAACTATGGCTACACCTTC	CASSLGQNYGYTF	13	.	TRBV5-1	TRBJ1-2	.
TGTGCCTGGAGCGCAATACAGGGTAGGGGGAATACGCAGTATTTT	CAWSAIQGRGNTQYF	15	.	TRBV30	TRBJ2-3	.
TGTGCCATCAGCGCAGGGACAGCGAACACCGGGGAGCTGTTTTTT	CAISAGTANTGELFF	15	.	TRBV10-3	TRBJ2-2	TRBD1
TGTGCCAGCAGGGTATTACAGGGAATGTACCCCCTCCACTTT	CASRVLQGMYPLHF	14	few	TRBV27	TRBJ1-6	.
TGTGCCAGCAGTCAACGGGGGGACTACGAGCAGTACTTC	CASSQRGDYEQYF	13	.	TRBV2	TRBJ2-7	TRBD2
TGTGCCTGGAGTGGGACTAGCCGAAAACTAGCCAAAAACATTCAGTACTTC	CAWSGTSRKLAKNIQYF	17	.	TRBV30	TRBJ2-4	TRBD2
TGCAGCGTTGGAGAAGGGAGAGGCAACAATCAGCCCCAGCATTTT	CSVGEGRGNNQPQHF	15	.	TRBV29-1	TRBJ1-5	.
TGTGCCAGCTCTCGGGACAGGGCAACGTCGAACTATGGCTACACCTTC	CASSRDRATSNYGYTF	16	.	TRBV18	TRBJ1-2	TRBD1
TGCGCCAGCAGCCAAGAGACGGGAGGCCGGGATACGCAGTATTTT	CASSQETGGRDTQYF	15	.	TRBV4-3	TRBJ2-3	TRBD2
TGTGCCAGTAGTACCAGGGGGAACATTCAGTACTTC	CASSTRGNIQYF	12	once	TRBV19	TRBJ2-4	TRBD1
TGTGCCAGCAGTGAATCAAACAGGGGAGTTTATGGCTACACCTTC	CASSESNRGVYGYTF	15	.	TRBV25-1	TRBJ1-2	TRBD1
TGTGCCAGCAGCAGGGCGACAGGGGGCGCGTTTGAAAAACTGTTTTTT	CASSRATGGAFEKLFF	16	.	TRBV7-2	TRBJ1-4	TRBD1
TGTGCCACTGAGACAGGGGGATCCTACAATGAGCAGTTCTTC	CATETGGSYNEQFF	14	.	TRBV19	TRBJ2-1	TRBD1
TGTGCCAGCAGCTTAGGGGGGGGGCAGTACTTC	CASSLGGGQYF	11	few	TRBV7-2	TRBJ2-7	TRBD2
TGTGCCTGGAGTGTGGGCCTGAGCACAGATACGCAGTATTTT	CAWSVGLSTDTQYF	14	.	TRBV30	TRBJ2-3	.
TGTGCCAGCAGCTCCGTCGGGGGGCGTCCGAACACTGAAGCTTTCTTT	CASSSVGGRPNTEAFF	16	.	TRBV7-2	TRBJ1-1	.
TGTGCCAGCAGTGTGGACAGTTTTAATTCACCCCTCCACTTT	CASSVDSFNSPLHF	14	.	TRBV2	TRBJ1-6	.
TGTGCCAGCAGTGAGTCACTAGCGGGGGAAGAGACCCAGTACTTC	CASSESLAGEETQYF	15	.	TRBV2	TRBJ2-5	TRBD2
TGCGCCAGCAGCTTGGAACTAGCGAGAGATACGCAGTATTTT	CASSLELARDTQYF	14	.	TRBV5-1	TRBJ2-3	TRBD2
TGTGCCAGCAGCCCAACTGGCCGGGGCTACACCTTC	CASSPTGRGYTF	12	.	TRBV5-6	TRBJ1-2	.
TGCGCCAGCAGCCAAGAACCTAGATCCTACGAGCAGTACTTC	CASSQEPRSYEQYF	14	few	TRBV4-3	TRBJ2-7	.
TGTGCCAGCAGTTCCTTCGGGACAGGGGACGAAAAACTGTTTTTT	CASSSFGTGDEKLFF	15	once	TRBV27	TRBJ1-4	TRBD1
TGCAGCGTTGAAGAAAACGGGGGACAGCCCCAGCATTTT	CSVEENGGQPQHF	13	.	TRBV29-1	TRBJ1-5	.